These 28 T cell receptor beta chains originate from one sample sequenced in a study of blood T cell repertoires in COVID-19. Here immunoSEQ multiplex PCR was the method, and the copy in TCRdb shows in-frame clones only, minus some. This table has 45,000 to 60,000 clones, roughly 82% appearing once. The sequencing sample was made of peripheral blood. Receptors originate from an elderly woman with acute or convalescent COVID-19.

A word on this clone: Other DNA variants within this sample encode the same CDR3. The chain joins TRBV15 to TRBJ1-6; maybe TRBD1 (6 bases). Between the trimmed V and J ends, which lost 0 bases and 5 bases, there was a span of 11 bases. This CDR3 has 16 residues. Germline loops: CDR1 LNHNV, CDR2 YYDKDF (reference sequence). CDR3 sequence: CATSRDRTANNSPLHF. In DNA, the CDR3 is TGTGCCACCAGCAGAGATAGGACAGCTAATAATTCACCCCTCCACTTT.

The chain carries TRBV19 and TRBJ1-4; unclear D gene. Per the germline V gene, CDR1 is LNHDA and CDR2 is SQIVND (reference sequence). V was clipped by 4 bases and J by 7 bases, with 16 bases between them. This CDR3 comprises 15 residues. CDR3 amino acids: CASSKRGITGEKLFF. The CDR3 bases are TGTGCCAGTAGTAAGAGAGGAATCACGGGTGAAAAACTGTTTTTT.

The V and J genes are TRBV7-3 and TRBJ2-1; 10 bases fit TRBD2. The CDR3 loop spans 16 amino acids. V dropped 1 base and J dropped 4; count of bases not matched to a gene: 4. Germline CDR1 SGHTA, CDR2 FQGTGA. The CDR3 DNA reads as TGTGCCAGCAGCTTAAAGCCTAGCGGGAGTTACAATGAGCAGTTCTTC. Translating it yields CASSLKPSGSYNEQFF.

The chain carries TRBV27 and TRBJ2-2; the D gene is possibly TRBD1 (5 bases). Germline V lookup: CDR1 MNHEY, CDR2 SMNVEV (reference sequence). The germline V and J ends were trimmed by 6 bases and 7 bases, with 6 bases remaining between them. The CDR3 length is 11 residues. CDR3 in DNA: TGTGCCAGCAGGGGGCGCGGGGAGCTGTTTTTT. This codes for CASRGRGELFF.

The rearrangement joins TRBV7-8 to TRBJ2-7, with 11 bases lining up with TRBD2. The CDR3 has 18 amino acids. Unmatched junction bases numbered 12, after V lost 5 bases and J lost 0 bases. Germline CDR1 SGHVS, CDR2 FQNEAQ. CDR3 amino acids: CASSLKGLAGPSSYEQYF. CDR3 bases: TGTGCCAGCAGCCTGAAAGGACTAGCGGGCCCAAGCTCCTACGAGCAGTACTTC. The full variable domain, rest sourced from reference TRBV7-8 and TRBJ2-7, is GAGVSQSPRYKVAKRGQDVALRCDPISGHVSLFWYQQALGQGPEFLTYFQNEAQLDKSGLPSDRFFAERPEGSVSTLKIQRTQQEDSAVYLCASSLKGLAGPSSYEQYFGPGTRLTVT.

This rearrangement joins TRBV6-5 to TRBJ2-7; D might be TRBD2 (6 bases). The CDR3 consists of 15 residues. Germline V gene sequence: CDR1 MNHEY, CDR2 SVGAGI. V lost 5 bases to trimming and J lost 5 bases, with 19 bases between them. The CDR3 nucleotides are TGTGCCAGCAGTCAAACCTCCGGGAGCCATCACGAGCAGTACTTC. Translation gives CASSQTSGSHHEQYF.

The gene calls are TRBV18 and TRBJ2-5; 10 bases match TRBD2. CDR1 is KGHSH, CDR2 LQKENI, per germline. Trimming took 0 bases from V and 3 from J; bases not matched to a gene: 1. CDR3 length: 15 residues. The CDR3 protein is CASSPPGLAEETQYF. CDR3 sequence (DNA): TGTGCCAGCTCACCACCCGGACTAGCGGAAGAGACCCAGTACTTC.

The J gene is TRBJ2-7, the V gene TRBV18; 8 nucleotides line up with TRBD2. The V and J ends lost 3 bases and 3 bases, in that order; junction bases with no gene match: 7. The germline V gene encodes CDR1 KGHSH and CDR2 LQKENI. The CDR3 contains 15 residues. Written as DNA, the CDR3 is TGTGCCAGCTCACCCTTAGCGGGGAGAGACTACGAGCAGTACTTC. Its translation is CASSPLAGRDYEQYF.

This clone was recorded once. This chain connects TRBV5-1 to TRBJ2-7; TRBD1 matches 7 bases. The CDR3 has 14 amino acids. The V gene end was trimmed by 1 base and the J gene end by 2 bases; junction bases not matched to a gene: 3. CDR1 is SGHRS, CDR2 YFSETQ, per germline. The CDR3 spells CASSLSGQAYEQYF. DNA for the CDR3: TGCGCCAGCAGCTTGTCTGGACAGGCCTACGAGCAGTACTTC.

The V and J genes are TRBV30 and TRBJ2-2, with 13 bases lining up with TRBD2. The CDR3 runs 16 residues. Germline V CDR1 and CDR2: GTSNPN, SVGIG (reference sequence). V shed 3 bases and J 4 bases; nucleotides not matched to a gene: 5. DNA of the CDR3: TGTGCCTGGAGCGGACTAGCGGGAGAGAGCACCGGGGAGCTGTTTTTT. Translated: CAWSGLAGESTGELFF.

This chain uses TRBV2 with TRBJ1-5; TRBD1 agrees at 9 bases. Trimming removed 3 bases from V and 6 bases from J; junction bases left unmatched: 9. The CDR3 totals 16 residues. The germline gives CDR1 SNHLY, CDR2 FYNNEI. The CDR3 here is CASSERGTGKSQPQHF. For the CDR3, the DNA is TGTGCCAGCAGTGAGAGGGGGACAGGGAAAAGTCAGCCCCAGCATTTT.

The chain uses TRBV11-3 and TRBJ2-5; 10 nucleotides match TRBD2. With 5 bases clipped from V and 0 bases from J, the junction kept 6 bases outside the gene matches. CDR3 length: 16 residues. Germline V lookup: CDR1 SGHNT, CDR2 YENEEA. Written as DNA, the CDR3 is TGTGCCAGCAGCCTAGGGACTAGCGCGGACCAAGAGACCCAGTACTTC. This sequence encodes CASSLGTSADQETQYF.

In its sample, this clone was seen a few times. This chain joins TRBV5-1 and TRBJ2-3; tentatively, D is TRBD1 (6 bases). Germline CDR1 SGHRS, CDR2 YFSETQ. The CDR3 totals 15 residues. V was shortened by 5 bases and J by 1 base, with 14 bases between the two germline ends. Here the CDR3 reads CASSIQGWGTDTQYF. The CDR3 coding sequence is TGCGCCAGCAGTATACAGGGTTGGGGCACAGATACGCAGTATTTT.

This sequence joins TRBV5-1 and TRBJ2-1, with D possibly matching TRBD2 (6 bases). V was pared by 4 bases and J by 4 bases, with 15 bases between. Germline V gene lookup returns CDR1 SGHRS and CDR2 YFSETQ. The CDR3 runs 15 residues. The CDR3 reads CASSLAGLTYNEQFF. In DNA form, the CDR3 reads TGCGCCAGCAGCCTCGCGGGACTTACTTACAATGAGCAGTTCTTC.

In its sample, this clone was seen once. J is TRBJ2-5 and V is TRBV20-1; possibly TRBD2 for D (5 bases). CDR1 is DFQATT, CDR2 SNEGSKA, per germline (reference sequence). Trimming cost V 3 bases and J 5 bases, with 7 bases left between them. The CDR3 length is 11 residues. CDR3: CSAREVETQYF. Written as DNA, the CDR3 is TGCAGTGCTAGGGAGGTTGAGACCCAGTACTTC.

This clone was seen more than once but under ten times. This chain joins TRBV4-1 and TRBJ1-2; 8 bases line up with TRBD1. The CDR3 is 17 residues long. The J segment lost 2 bases and the V segment lost 0 bases, leaving 8 bases of the junction unmatched. CDR1 is MGHRA and CDR2 is YSYEKL in the germline V gene. CDR3 protein: CASSQEGGRQGNYGYTF. The CDR3 DNA reads TGCGCCAGCAGCCAAGAAGGAGGGCGACAGGGGAACTATGGCTACACCTTC.

The rearrangement links TRBV7-2 to TRBJ2-1; 9 positions match TRBD2. The CDR3 sequence is 15 residues long. V shed 2 bases, J shed 8 bases, and the junction held 7 bases outside the gene matches. The germline V gene encodes CDR1 SGHTA and CDR2 FQGNSA. CDR3 loop: CASSLSSGGFDEQFF. The CDR3 DNA is TGTGCCAGCAGCTTAAGTAGCGGGGGTTTTGATGAGCAGTTCTTC.

CDR3 sequence reads: CSVATSSGTDTQYF. Written as DNA, the CDR3 is TGCAGCGTAGCTACTAGTTCAGGCACAGATACGCAGTATTTT. V usage is TRBV29-1 and J usage is TRBJ2-3; tentative D call: TRBD2 (5 bases). Trimming removed 6 bases from V and 1 base from J, with 14 bases in between. There are 14 residues in the CDR3. CDR1 and CDR2 (germline): SQVTM, ANQGSEA.

The chain carries TRBV9 and TRBJ1-1; D not certain. CDR3 length equals 13 residues. Germline V lookup: CDR1 SGDLS, CDR2 YYNGEE. Trimming stripped 4 bases from V and 5 bases from J, with 12 bases between. The CDR3 coding sequence is TGTGCCAGCAGCACCGCCGGGGAGACTGAAGCTTTCTTT. It specifies CASSTAGETEAFF.

CDR3 loop: CAISEPGLPGDNEQFF. CDR3 in DNA: TGTGCCATCAGTGAGCCGGGACTGCCGGGGGACAATGAGCAGTTCTTC. The chain has TRBV10-3 and TRBJ2-1; the D gene is possibly TRBD2 (6 bases). Germline values: CDR1 ENHRY, CDR2 SYGVKD. The ends were cut back, 2 bases at V and 5 bases at J, with 16 bases in the middle. The CDR3 sequence is 16 residues long.

V usage is TRBV11-2 and J usage is TRBJ1-4; TRBD1 agrees at 10 bases. Germline CDR1 and CDR2: SGHAT and FQNNGV. Germline trimming cut 4 bases from V and 10 bases from J; bases unmatched to any gene: 9. The CDR3 has 15 amino acids. The CDR3 spells CASSSTGTGVGKLFF. The CDR3 DNA sequence: TGTGCCAGCAGCTCCACCGGGACAGGGGTCGGAAAACTGTTTTTT.

The chain recombines TRBV18 with TRBJ2-2; D uncertain. The CDR3 contains 12 residues. Germline loops: CDR1 KGHSH, CDR2 LQKENI. Trimming cost V 3 bases and J 6 bases, with 5 bases left between them. CDR3 residues: CASSPRAGELFF. For the CDR3, the DNA is TGTGCCAGCTCACCCCGAGCCGGGGAGCTGTTTTTT.

This clone is medium-sized. The chain has TRBV28 and TRBJ1-5; possibly TRBD1 for D (6 bases). The ends were cut back, 6 bases at V and 1 base at J, with 16 bases in the middle. The CDR3 totals 16 residues. Germline V gene data show CDR1 as MDHEN and CDR2 as SYDVKM. CDR3 coding DNA: TGTGCCAGCAGCCCTCTCTCTACAGGGAGCAATCAGCCCCAGCATTTT. Amino acids: CASSPLSTGSNQPQHF.

The count of this clone is one. The gene calls are TRBV7-2 and TRBJ2-7; no clear D gene. CDR3 length: 15 amino acids. The germline gives CDR1 SGHTA, CDR2 FQGNSA. Trimming removed 1 base from V and 1 base from J, with 11 bases in between. Here the CDR3 reads CASSLDTFPSYEQYF. DNA of the CDR3: TGTGCCAGCAGCTTAGATACATTCCCGTCCTACGAGCAGTACTTC.

Only one count was recorded for this clone. V gene TRBV9 combines with J gene TRBJ2-2; the D is unclear. The V gene's germline CDR1 is SGDLS and CDR2 YYNGEE. V was cut by 3 bases and J by 2 bases, with 5 bases left in between. This CDR3 is built from 13 residues. The CDR3: CASSETNTGELFF. Here the CDR3 DNA reads TGTGCCAGCAGCGAGACAAACACCGGGGAGCTGTTTTTT.

This clone was found once. V usage is TRBV15 and J usage is TRBJ1-5, with D possibly TRBD1 on 5 matching bases. The germline V and J ends were trimmed by 1 base and 6 bases, with 16 bases remaining between them. This CDR3 has 16 residues. Looked up from germline, CDR1 is LNHNV and CDR2 is YYDKDF (reference sequence). CDR3 coding DNA: TGTGCCACCAGCAGAGCAGTGGGCAGGGTGGGTCAGCCCCAGCATTTT. It translates to CATSRAVGRVGQPQHF.

This rearrangement joins TRBV5-1 to TRBJ1-1; 7 nucleotides agree with TRBD1. Trimming at V came to 4 bases and at J to 0 bases, leaving 3 bases not matched to a gene. CDR1 SGHRS and CDR2 YFSETQ come from the germline V gene. There are 14 residues in the CDR3. CDR3 in amino acids: CASSRDRVNTEAFF. The CDR3 region has the DNA TGCGCCAGCAGCCGGGACAGAGTGAACACTGAAGCTTTCTTT.

The V call is TRBV3-1 (or the pseudogene TRBV3-2), the J call TRBJ1-3; D possibly corresponds to TRBD1 (6 bases). Trimming stripped 2 bases from V and 2 bases from J, with 7 bases between. Germline values: CDR1 LGHDT, CDR2 YNNKEL (reference sequence). The length of the CDR3 is 14 residues. The CDR3 sequence is CASSQSGAGNTIYF. CDR3 bases: TGTGCCAGCAGCCAATCAGGGGCTGGAAACACCATATATTTT.